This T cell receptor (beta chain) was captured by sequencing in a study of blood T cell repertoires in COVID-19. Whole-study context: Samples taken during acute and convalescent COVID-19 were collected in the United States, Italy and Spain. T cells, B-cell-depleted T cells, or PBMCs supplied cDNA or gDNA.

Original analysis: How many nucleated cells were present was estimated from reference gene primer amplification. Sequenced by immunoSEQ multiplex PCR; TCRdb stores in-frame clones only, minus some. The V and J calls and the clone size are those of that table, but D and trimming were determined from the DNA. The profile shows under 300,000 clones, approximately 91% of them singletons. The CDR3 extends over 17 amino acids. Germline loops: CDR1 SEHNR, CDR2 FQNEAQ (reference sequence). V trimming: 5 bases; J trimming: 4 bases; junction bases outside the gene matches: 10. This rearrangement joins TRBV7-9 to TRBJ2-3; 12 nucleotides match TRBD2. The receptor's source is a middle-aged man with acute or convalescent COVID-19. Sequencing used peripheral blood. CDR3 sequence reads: CASSPVRLAGGSDTQYF. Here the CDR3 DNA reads TGTGCCAGCAGCCCAGTCCGGCTAGCGGGGGGGTCAGATACGCAGTATTTT.